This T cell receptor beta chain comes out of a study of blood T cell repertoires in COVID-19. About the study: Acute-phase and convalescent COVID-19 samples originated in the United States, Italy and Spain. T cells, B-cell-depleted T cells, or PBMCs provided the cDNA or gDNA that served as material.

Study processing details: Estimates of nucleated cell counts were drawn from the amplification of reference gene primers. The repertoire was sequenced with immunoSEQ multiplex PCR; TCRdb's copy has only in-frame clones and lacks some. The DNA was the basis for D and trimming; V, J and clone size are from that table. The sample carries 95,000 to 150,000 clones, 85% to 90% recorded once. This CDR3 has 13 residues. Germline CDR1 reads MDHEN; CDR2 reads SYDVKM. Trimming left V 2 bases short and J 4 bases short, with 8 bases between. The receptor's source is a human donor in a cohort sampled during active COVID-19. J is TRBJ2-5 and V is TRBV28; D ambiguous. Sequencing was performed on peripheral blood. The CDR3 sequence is CASSLETPETQYF. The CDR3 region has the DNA TGTGCCAGCAGTTTAGAGACTCCAGAGACCCAGTACTTC.